A selection of T cell receptor beta chains follows, all from one sample in a study of T cell responses to AZD1222 COVID-19 vaccine. Clones were sequenced by immunoSEQ multiplex PCR, and TCRdb holds only the in-frame ones, with some missing. The data show approximately 100,000 clones, roughly nine tenths seen once. The source was peripheral blood, collected on day 0 of AZD1222 vaccination. The receptors stem from an adult in good health. Both conserved end residues are part of each CDR3. The D gene is left open where the match is weak. Only some rows state a clone size, as once, few, many or a class for expanded clones.

-,TRBV12-3/TRBV12-4,-,TRBJ2-2,CASRGITGELFF,TGTGCCAGCAGAGGCATCACCGGGGAGCTGTTTTTT
-,TRBV28,-,TRBJ2-1,CASSYRRIPSYNEQFF,TGTGCCAGCAGTTATCGACGGATACCTTCCTACAATGAGCAGTTCTTC
TRBD1,TRBV6-5,-,TRBJ1-5,CASTPDRESNQPQHF,TGTGCCAGCACCCCGGACAGGGAGAGCAATCAGCCCCAGCATTTT
-,TRBV5-1,-,TRBJ2-1,CASSLGGYNEQFF,TGCGCCAGCAGCTTGGGGGGGTACAATGAGCAGTTCTTC
-,TRBV6-6,-,TRBJ1-2,CASSGRQVVEGYTF,TGTGCCAGCAGTGGGCGACAGGTTGTGGAGGGCTACACCTTC
-,TRBV4-1,-,TRBJ1-4,CASSQFLSGRLNEKLFF,TGCGCCAGCAGCCAATTTCTCTCCGGGCGGCTTAATGAAAAACTGTTTTTT
-,TRBV6-5,-,TRBJ1-1,CASSYRAGTGTEAFF,TGTGCCAGCAGTTACCGGGCAGGCACGGGCACTGAAGCTTTCTTT
-,TRBV27,-,TRBJ2-1,CASGPGSGNEQFF,TGTGCCAGCGGTCCGGGATCGGGGAATGAGCAGTTCTTC
-,TRBV3-1/TRBV3-2,-,TRBJ2-5,CASSQDEDGGLRYQETQYF,TGTGCCAGCAGCCAAGACGAGGACGGTGGACTGAGGTACCAAGAGACCCAGTACTTC
-,TRBV3-1/TRBV3-2,-,TRBJ1-1,CASSQGSQLEAFF,TGTGCCAGCAGCCAGGGGTCGCAGCTTGAAGCTTTCTTT
-,TRBV19,-,TRBJ2-2,CASSTYTGELFF,TGTGCCAGTAGTACATACACCGGGGAGCTGTTTTTT
-,TRBV3-1/TRBV3-2,-,TRBJ1-6,CASSQEAVLGSSPLHF,TGTGCCAGCAGCCAAGAGGCCGTCTTGGGGAGTTCACCCCTCCACTTT
-,TRBV6-2/TRBV6-3,-,TRBJ1-2,CASSPPGASYGYTF,TGTGCCAGCAGTCCACCGGGAGCCAGCTATGGCTACACCTTC
TRBD1,TRBV28,-,TRBJ2-5,CASSLGDREQETQYF,TGTGCCAGCAGTTTAGGCGACAGGGAGCAAGAGACCCAGTACTTC
TRBD1,TRBV6-5,-,TRBJ1-2,CASSYPGQDYGYTF,TGTGCCAGCAGTTACCCGGGACAGGACTATGGCTACACCTTC
TRBD1,TRBV7-8,-,TRBJ2-7,CASSLGGGQLRAISYEQYF,TGTGCCAGCAGCTTAGGAGGGGGACAGCTAAGGGCCATTTCCTACGAGCAGTACTTC
TRBD2,TRBV7-9,once,TRBJ2-1,CASSLAGGRQFF,TGTGCCAGCAGCTTGGCGGGGGGGCGGCAGTTCTTC
-,TRBV5-6,-,TRBJ1-5,CASSLSPVNQPQHF,TGTGCCAGCAGCTTGAGCCCAGTCAATCAGCCCCAGCATTTT
-,TRBV12-5,-,TRBJ1-1,CASGLNDGGRAIEAFF,TGTGCTAGTGGTTTGAACGATGGCGGCAGGGCGATTGAAGCTTTCTTT
-,TRBV24-1,-,TRBJ2-5,CATSDPTRAGGETQYF,TGTGCCACCAGTGACCCCACCCGGGCTGGAGGAGAGACCCAGTACTTC
TRBD1,TRBV30,-,TRBJ1-6,CAWSVVRGQGGGYNSPLHF,TGTGCCTGGAGTGTAGTTCGGGGACAGGGGGGAGGCTATAATTCACCCCTCCACTTT
TRBD1,TRBV6-5,-,TRBJ1-1,CASGSLQGYTEAFF,TGTGCCAGCGGCTCATTACAGGGGTACACTGAAGCTTTCTTT
-,TRBV7-9,-,TRBJ1-2,CASSLDYGYTF,TGTGCCAGCAGCTTAGACTATGGCTACACCTTC
-,TRBV30,once,TRBJ1-2,CAWSNSRLYGYTF,TGTGCCTGGAGTAATAGCAGGCTCTATGGCTACACCTTC
-,TRBV5-1,-,TRBJ2-5,CASSGTGPGETQYF,TGCGCCAGCAGCGGAACAGGGCCAGGGGAGACCCAGTACTTC
-,TRBV19,-,TRBJ2-1,CASLNEQFF,TGTGCCAGTTTAAATGAGCAGTTCTTC
-,TRBV19,few,TRBJ1-5,CASSGGRGQPQHF,TGTGCCAGTAGTGGAGGACGGGGTCAGCCCCAGCATTTT
TRBD1,TRBV5-1,once,TRBJ2-7,CASSFTGQGGEQYF,TGCGCCAGCAGCTTCACTGGACAGGGCGGCGAGCAGTACTTC
-,TRBV29-1,-,TRBJ1-4,CSVGWEGEKLFF,TGCAGCGTTGGGTGGGAAGGGGAAAAACTGTTTTTT
-,TRBV6-6,-,TRBJ2-5,CASSYGAGETQYF,TGTGCCAGCAGTTACGGGGCAGGGGAGACCCAGTACTTC
-,TRBV10-3,-,TRBJ2-2,CAISDFMGTGELFF,TGTGCCATCAGTGATTTTATGGGGACCGGGGAGCTGTTTTTT
-,TRBV7-6,-,TRBJ2-2,CASSLKAGHNLPNTGELFF,TGTGCCAGCAGCTTGAAGGCGGGACACAATTTACCGAACACCGGGGAGCTGTTTTTT
-,TRBV19,-,TRBJ1-4,CASSPPGRKGEKLFF,TGTGCCAGTAGTCCCCCAGGGCGAAAGGGTGAAAAACTGTTTTTT
-,TRBV11-2,-,TRBJ1-6,CASSLGGLTDNSPLHF,TGTGCCAGCAGCCTAGGGGGGCTGACGGACAATTCACCCCTCCACTTT
-,TRBV28,-,TRBJ1-2,CASSLSAGWGYTF,TGTGCCAGCAGTTTATCGGCGGGCTGGGGCTACACCTTC
-,TRBV6-2/TRBV6-3,few,TRBJ1-1,CASSIGVRTEAFF,TGTGCCAGCAGTATAGGGGTTAGGACTGAAGCTTTCTTT